The source of this T cell receptor beta chain is a study of blood T cell repertoires in COVID-19. The CDR3 runs to 16 residues. The germline V gene has CDR1 SGHRS and CDR2 YFSETQ. V trimming: 3 bases; J trimming: 3 bases; junction bases outside the gene matches: 8. Clones were sequenced by immunoSEQ multiplex PCR, and TCRdb holds only the in-frame ones, with some missing. The table has about half a million clones, 75% to 90% seen once; the top ten hold roughly 3.2%. This receptor was obtained from a human donor in a cohort sampled during active COVID-19. The specimen was peripheral blood. The rearrangement uses TRBV5-1 and TRBJ2-3; TRBD1 agrees at 9 bases. CDR3: CASSSPGTGMTDTQYF. CDR3 in DNA: TGCGCCAGCAGCTCGCCCGGGACAGGGATGACAGATACGCAGTATTTT. Complete variable domain (other parts from reference TRBV5-1 and TRBJ2-3): KAGVTQTPRYLIKTRGQQVTLSCSPISGHRSVSWYQQTPGQGLQFLFEYFSETQRNKGNFPGRFSGRQFSNSRSEMNVSTLELGDSALYLCASSSPGTGMTDTQYFGPGTRLTVL.